This T cell receptor (beta chain) was identified during a study of early T cells in non-severe SARS-CoV-2 infection. Study-wide findings and caveats: A preference for anti-spike CD8 responses marked VDJdb matching, which missed private and CD4 specificities.

Concerning this clonotype: Its cognate antigen is unknown.

The CDR3 runs to 16 residues. Germline-derived CDR1 and CDR2 are MNHEY and SMNVEV (reference sequence). The V segment lost 7 bases and the J segment 4 bases; nucleotides outside the gene matches: 11. Molecules of cDNA were individually given unique molecular identifiers that were attached to them. Each CDR3 protein gets one entry after TCRdb re-called the 5' RACE reads with MiXCR. The sample has some 53,000 distinct CDR3 sequences, about 8.2% seen once. V is TRBV27 and J is TRBJ2-2; TRBD2 agrees at 8 bases. The sequence derives from an adult who was a healthcare worker with PCR-confirmed SARS-CoV-2 infection or an uninfected control (not recorded which). The sequencing input was whole blood. CDR3 residues: CASTLIGLASTGELFF. In DNA form, the CDR3 reads TGTGCCAGCACCTTAATTGGACTAGCAAGCACCGGGGAGCTGTTTTTT.